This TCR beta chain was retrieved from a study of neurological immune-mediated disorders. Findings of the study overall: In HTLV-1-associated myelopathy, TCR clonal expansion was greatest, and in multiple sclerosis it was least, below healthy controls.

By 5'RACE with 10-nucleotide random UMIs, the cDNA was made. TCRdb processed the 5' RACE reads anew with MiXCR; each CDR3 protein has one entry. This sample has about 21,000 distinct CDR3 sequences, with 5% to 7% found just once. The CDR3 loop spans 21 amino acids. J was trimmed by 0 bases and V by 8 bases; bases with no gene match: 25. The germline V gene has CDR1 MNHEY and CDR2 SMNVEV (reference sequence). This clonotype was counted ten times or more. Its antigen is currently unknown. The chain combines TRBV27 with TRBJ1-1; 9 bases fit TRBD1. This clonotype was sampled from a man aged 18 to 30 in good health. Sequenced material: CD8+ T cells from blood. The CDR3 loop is CASWGPDQVPGQGRVNTEAFF. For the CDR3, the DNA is TGTGCCAGCTGGGGCCCTGACCAGGTCCCGGGACAGGGTCGTGTGAACACTGAAGCTTTCTTT.